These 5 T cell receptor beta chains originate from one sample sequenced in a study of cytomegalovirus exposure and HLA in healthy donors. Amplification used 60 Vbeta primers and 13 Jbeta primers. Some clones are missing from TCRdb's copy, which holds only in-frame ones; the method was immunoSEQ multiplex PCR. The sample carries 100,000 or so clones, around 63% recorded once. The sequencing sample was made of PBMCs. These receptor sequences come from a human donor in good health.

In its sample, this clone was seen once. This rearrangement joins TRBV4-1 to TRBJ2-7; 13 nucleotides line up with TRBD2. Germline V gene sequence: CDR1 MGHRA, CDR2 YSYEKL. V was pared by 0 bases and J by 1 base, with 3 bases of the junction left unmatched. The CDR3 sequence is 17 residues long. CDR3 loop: CASSQEGTSGVSYEQYF. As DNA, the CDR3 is TGCGCCAGCAGCCAAGAGGGGACTAGCGGGGTATCCTACGAGCAGTACTTC.

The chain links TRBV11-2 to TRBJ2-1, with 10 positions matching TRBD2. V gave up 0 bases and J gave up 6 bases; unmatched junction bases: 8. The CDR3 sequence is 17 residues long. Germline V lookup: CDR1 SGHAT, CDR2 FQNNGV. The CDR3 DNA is TGTGCCAGCAGCTTAGATCTTTCTAGCGGGAGTTTCAATGAGCAGTTCTTC. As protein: CASSLDLSSGSFNEQFF.

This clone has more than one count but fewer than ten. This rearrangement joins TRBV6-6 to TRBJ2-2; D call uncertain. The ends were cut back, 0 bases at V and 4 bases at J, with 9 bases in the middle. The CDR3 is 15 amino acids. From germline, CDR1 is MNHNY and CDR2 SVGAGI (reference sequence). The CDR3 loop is CASSYSGLTTGELFF. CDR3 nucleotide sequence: TGTGCCAGCAGTTACTCCGGTCTTACCACCGGGGAGCTGTTTTTT.

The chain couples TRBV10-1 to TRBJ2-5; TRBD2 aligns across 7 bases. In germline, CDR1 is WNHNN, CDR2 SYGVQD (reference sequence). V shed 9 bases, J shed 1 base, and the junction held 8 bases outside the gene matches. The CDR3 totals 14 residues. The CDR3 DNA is TGCGCCAGTAAACTTAGCGGGCGCCAAGAGACCCAGTACTTC. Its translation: CASKLSGRQETQYF.

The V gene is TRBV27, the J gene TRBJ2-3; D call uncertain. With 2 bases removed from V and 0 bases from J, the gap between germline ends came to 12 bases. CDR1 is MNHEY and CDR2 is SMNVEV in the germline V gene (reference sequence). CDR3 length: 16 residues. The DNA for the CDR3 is TGTGCCAGCAGTTTAAGGTGGCAGGCTAGCACAGATACGCAGTATTTT. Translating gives CASSLRWQASTDTQYF.